What follows describes a single T cell receptor (beta chain). In the original workflow: For nucleated cells, counts were estimated from reference gene primer amplification. Sequencing was performed with immunoSEQ multiplex PCR; in TCRdb, only in-frame clones are kept and a portion is missing. That table furnishes V, J and clone size, whereas the DNA furnished D and trimming. The sample lists a few hundred thousand clones, approximately 80% occurring once. This CDR3 comprises 15 residues. V lost 3 bases and J lost 4, with 14 bases in between. Germline V CDR1 and CDR2: SGHKS, YYEKEE (reference sequence). The data stem from a study of blood T cell repertoires in COVID-19. Study-wide background: Sites across the United States, Italy and Spain contributed samples from acute and convalescent COVID-19.

The chain is built from TRBV5-5 and TRBJ2-1, with TRBD2 as a possible D gene (6 bases). The sample was peripheral blood. The receptor's source is a human donor with acute or convalescent COVID-19. The donor label of this sample is uncertain. The CDR3 DNA reads TGTGCCAGCAGCTCGGTTGCCGGGGGATACAATGAGCAGTTCTTC. As protein: CASSSVAGGYNEQFF.